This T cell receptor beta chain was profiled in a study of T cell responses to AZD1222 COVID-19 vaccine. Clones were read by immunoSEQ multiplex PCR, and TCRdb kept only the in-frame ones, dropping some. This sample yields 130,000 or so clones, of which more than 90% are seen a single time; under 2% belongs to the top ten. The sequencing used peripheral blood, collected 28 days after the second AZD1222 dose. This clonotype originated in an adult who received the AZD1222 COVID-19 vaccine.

CDR3 nucleotides: TGTGCCAGTAGTGCCTCGGACAGGGGAGGCAATCAGCCCCAGCATTTT. Its translation: CASSASDRGGNQPQHF. The V call is TRBV19, the J call TRBJ1-5, with 9 bases that match TRBD1. This CDR3 region has 16 residues. Germline V gene sequence: CDR1 LNHDA, CDR2 SQIVND (reference sequence). J was trimmed by 2 bases and V by 5 bases; bases with no gene match: 7.